These 14 T cell receptor beta chains came from one sample sequenced in a study of blood T cell repertoires in COVID-19. TCRdb's copy holds only in-frame clones and misses some; the assay was immunoSEQ multiplex PCR. The data contain roughly 290,000 clones, about nine tenths of them seen just once; the ten biggest clones take up 1.7%. Sequenced material: PBMCs or T cells enriched from blood (not recorded which). The receptors derive from a woman aged 40 to 55 who had recovered from COVID-19.

This chain joins TRBV30 and TRBJ1-2; D may be TRBD1 (6 bases). CDR1 GTSNPN and CDR2 SVGIG come from the germline V gene (reference sequence). The CDR3 runs 15 residues. V was cut by 8 bases and J by 0 bases, with 19 bases left in between. DNA of the CDR3: TGTGCCAAGACCACAGGGTGGGGAGCTAACTATGGCTACACCTTC. Translating it yields CAKTTGWGANYGYTF.

V and J are TRBV7-2 and TRBJ1-6, with unresolved D. Between the trimmed V and J ends, which lost 4 bases and 6 bases, there was a span of 7 bases. The CDR3 spans 13 residues. Germline CDR1 reads SGHTA; CDR2 reads FQGNSA. The CDR3 sequence: CASSSRVNSPLHF. CDR3 sequence (DNA): TGTGCCAGCAGCTCCCGTGTTAATTCACCCCTCCACTTT.

The chain couples TRBV3-1 (or the pseudogene TRBV3-2) to TRBJ2-7; 9 positions agree with TRBD2. V lost 3 bases to trimming and J lost 4 bases; unmatched junction nucleotides: 7. The germline V gene has CDR1 LGHDT and CDR2 YNNKEL (reference sequence). The CDR3 is 15 residues long. The CDR3 loop is CASSHSSGGSYEQYF. CDR3 bases: TGTGCCAGCAGCCATTCCAGCGGGGGGAGTTACGAGCAGTACTTC.

Comment on this clone: In the same sample, other DNA sequences code for this CDR3. The V and J genes are TRBV5-1 and TRBJ1-1, with 9 bases identical to TRBD1. Trimming took 3 bases from V and 5 from J; bases not matched to a gene: 5. The CDR3 extends over 14 amino acids. Germline assignment: CDR1 SGHRS and CDR2 YFSETQ. CDR3: CASSSQGAGTEAFF. The CDR3 region has the DNA TGCGCCAGCAGCTCACAGGGGGCTGGGACTGAAGCTTTCTTT.

This clone has only a few counts. This chain uses TRBV6-1 with TRBJ1-3; D call uncertain. Trimming stripped 3 bases from V and 0 bases from J, with 6 bases between. The CDR3 spans 14 residues. Germline lookup yields CDR1 MNHNS and CDR2 SASEGT. CDR3 in DNA: TGTGCCAGCAGTGACACGAGCTCTGGAAACACCATATATTTT. Translation gives CASSDTSSGNTIYF.

The rearrangement uses TRBV2 and TRBJ1-2, with a weak D call TRBD1 (6 bases). Germline assignment: CDR1 SNHLY and CDR2 FYNNEI. The CDR3 covers 14 residues. The ends were cut back, 6 bases at V and 3 bases at J, with 14 bases in the middle. CDR3 bases: TGTGCCAGCAGAGCTGACAGGTCTGACTATGGCTACACCTTC. It specifies CASRADRSDYGYTF.

The chain carries TRBV7-9 and TRBJ1-5; D perhaps matches TRBD1 (6 bases). The CDR3 covers 14 residues. From germline, CDR1 is SEHNR and CDR2 FQNEAQ (reference sequence). Trimming took 6 bases from V and 4 from J, leaving 13 bases between them. CDR3 coding DNA: TGTGCCAGCAGTTGGACAGAAAGAAATCAGCCCCAGCATTTT. This encodes CASSWTERNQPQHF. The variable domain in full, completed from reference TRBV7-9 and TRBJ1-5, reads DTGVSQNPRHKITKRGQNVTFRCDPISEHNRLYWYRQTLGQGPEFLTYFQNEAQLEKSRLLSDRFSAERPKGSFSTLEIQRTEQGDSAMYLCASSWTERNQPQHFGDGTRLSIL.

This chain joins TRBV2 and TRBJ1-2; D not resolved. This CDR3 spans 13 amino acids. CDR1 and CDR2 from the germline V gene are SNHLY and FYNNEI. V gave up 1 base and J gave up 3 bases, with 6 bases separating them. The DNA of the CDR3 is TGTGCCAGCAGTGAAGTCCCGGACTATGGCTACACCTTC. Protein sequence: CASSEVPDYGYTF.

The CDR3 DNA reads as TGTGCCTGGAGTCCACAACAGGGGCATGGCTACACCTTC. Protein: CAWSPQQGHGYTF. The rearrangement links TRBV30 to TRBJ1-2; 7 nucleotides align to TRBD1. The CDR3 runs to 13 residues. Germline CDR1 GTSNPN, CDR2 SVGIG (reference sequence). The V segment lost 2 bases and the J segment 6 bases; nucleotides outside the gene matches: 6.

The chain joins TRBV19 to TRBJ2-1; 9 nucleotides match TRBD2. The germline CDR1 and CDR2 sequences are LNHDA and SQIVND (reference sequence). V lost 1 base to trimming and J lost 8 bases; unmatched junction nucleotides: 0. The CDR3 has 13 amino acids. CDR3: CASSIGTSDEQFF. The CDR3 coding sequence is TGTGCCAGTAGTATAGGGACTAGCGATGAGCAGTTCTTC.

The chain links TRBV30 to TRBJ2-6; possibly TRBD2 for D (6 bases). The length of the CDR3 is 16 residues. Looked up from germline, CDR1 is GTSNPN and CDR2 is SVGIG (reference sequence). Between the trimmed V and J ends, which lost 2 bases and 2 bases, there was a span of 13 bases. CDR3 in DNA: TGTGCCTGGAGTCCCGAGGGGAGGACTGGGGCCAACGTCCTGACTTTC. Translated, it gives CAWSPEGRTGANVLTF.

This chain joins TRBV9 and TRBJ2-1, with TRBD2 matching 11 bases. J lost 6 bases, V lost 0 bases, and 17 bases had no gene match. Germline values: CDR1 SGDLS, CDR2 YYNGEE. The CDR3 is 20 residues long. CDR3 region: CASSVGRRLAGGPTANEQFF. As DNA, the CDR3 is TGTGCCAGCAGCGTAGGGCGTCGGCTAGCGGGGGGCCCAACTGCCAATGAGCAGTTCTTC.

This clone appeared once. The rearrangement joins TRBV4-1 to TRBJ1-1; the D gene is possibly TRBD1 (5 bases). With 2 bases removed from V and 11 bases from J, the gap between germline ends came to 15 bases. This CDR3 has 13 amino acids. Germline CDR1 MGHRA, CDR2 YSYEKL. The CDR3 here is CASSQRSGLGAFF. CDR3 DNA sequence: TGCGCCAGCAGCCAAAGGTCAGGGCTGGGGGCTTTCTTT.

The chain has TRBV5-1 and TRBJ2-5, with 8 bases matching TRBD2. V dropped 4 bases and J dropped 0; count of bases not matched to a gene: 5. CDR3 length: 15 amino acids. Germline lookup yields CDR1 SGHRS and CDR2 YFSETQ. The CDR3 DNA reads TGCGCCAGCAGCGACACTAGCGGCAACCAAGAGACCCAGTACTTC. Translated: CASSDTSGNQETQYF.